These 19 T cell receptor beta chains were sequenced from one sample in a study of naive and memory T cell subsets (dated by TCRdb to about 2017). The library was built by means of UMI-ligation and nested PCR. Sequencing instrument: Illumina MiSeq. The beta constant-region primer consisted of an equimolar mixture of two oligonucleotides that together covered TRBC1 and TRBC2. The ligated cDNA went through four rounds of PCR with nested alpha and beta constant-region primers together with the SP2 primer. Starting from the raw public reads, TCRdb applied fastp trimming at Q25, assembled clones with MiXCR and retained in-frame beta chains. Rows matching on CDR3 protein sequence are summarized as one entry with the most common DNA and genes. In all, the sample holds tens of thousands of distinct CDR3 sequences, and approximately 10% of those were seen once. The ten largest clones represent 22% of the sample.

Sequences were obtained from central memory CD8+ T cells from blood. The cell subset or site label on this specimen signifies: central memory, CD45RA- CD27+. The receptors stem from a human donor in good health.

The V and J genes are TRBV6-2 or TRBV6-3 and TRBJ2-1; TRBD2 matches 8 bases. Per the germline V gene, CDR1 is MNHEY and CDR2 is SVGEGT. The CDR3 length is 16 residues. The V and J ends lost 0 bases and 4 bases, in that order; junction bases with no gene match: 5. Here the CDR3 reads CASSYSTSGPYNEQFF. The CDR3 DNA reads TGTGCCAGCAGTTACTCAACTAGCGGCCCTTACAATGAGCAGTTCTTC.

This rearrangement joins TRBV28 to TRBJ1-5; 8 positions match TRBD1. The J segment lost 8 bases and the V segment lost 1 base, leaving 10 bases of the junction unmatched. Germline CDR1 MDHEN, CDR2 SYDVKM. CDR3 length equals 16 residues. For the CDR3, the DNA is TGTGCCAGCAGTTTATTCGGGGGGACAGGTTTCGAGCCCCAGCATTTT. It yields the protein CASSLFGGTGFEPQHF.

This clonotype was picked up many times. The J gene is TRBJ2-3, the V gene TRBV27, with 7 bases that match TRBD2. This CDR3 spans 15 amino acids. Germline V gives CDR1 MNHEY, CDR2 SMNVEV (reference sequence). The trim removed 5 bases at V and 3 bases at J, leaving 8 bases unmatched. DNA for the CDR3: TGTGCCAGCAGTCTGCGGGAGACGGGAACAGATACGCAGTATTTT. Translating it yields CASSLRETGTDTQYF.

In this sample, this clonotype turned up many times. The chain combines TRBV7-7 with TRBJ2-5; the match to TRBD1 covers 10 bases. The V gene end was trimmed by 4 bases and the J gene end by 5 bases; junction bases not matched to a gene: 13. Germline CDR1 is SSHAT and CDR2 is FNYEAQ (reference sequence). The length of the CDR3 is 17 residues. CDR3 protein: CASSWSGTGDAEETQYF. The CDR3 DNA reads as TGTGCCAGCAGCTGGTCCGGGACAGGGGACGCCGAGGAGACCCAGTACTTC.

Many counts were recorded for this clonotype. The chain carries TRBV27 and TRBJ1-4, with D unresolved. The V gene lost 6 bases and the J gene lost 2 bases, with 16 bases spanning the gap. The CDR3 loop spans 16 amino acids. Germline V lookup: CDR1 MNHEY, CDR2 SMNVEV (reference sequence). CDR3 nucleotides: TGTGCCAGCAGGTGTCTTGGGCTTTGTACTAATGAAAAACTGTTTTTT. Protein: CASRCLGLCTNEKLFF. The complete variable domain, with remaining parts taken from reference TRBV27 and TRBJ1-4, reads EAQVTQNPRYLITVTGKKLTVTCSQNMNHEYMSWYRQDPGLGLRQIYYSMNVEVTDKGDVPEGYKVSRKEKRNFPLILESPSPNQTSLYFCASRCLGLCTNEKLFFGSGTQLSVL.

The chain combines TRBV28 with TRBJ2-3; D may be TRBD1 or TRBD2 (5 bases each). The CDR3 runs 15 residues. Germline loops: CDR1 MDHEN, CDR2 SYDVKM. V was pared by 6 bases and J by 2 bases, with 15 bases between. CDR3 sequence (DNA): TGTGCCAGCAGCCGAGGGGAATTTGTCACAGATACGCAGTATTTT. Translation gives CASSRGEFVTDTQYF.

This clonotype was seen more than once but under ten times. J is TRBJ2-2 and V is TRBV7-6; 10 bases align to TRBD1. The CDR3 extends over 17 amino acids. V was clipped by 1 base and J by 2 bases; unmatched bases: 4. CDR1 SGHVS and CDR2 FNYEAQ come from the germline V gene. CDR3 coding DNA: TGTGCCAGCAGCTTAGAGGGGACAGGGGCTAACACCGGGGAGCTGTTTTTT. Residues: CASSLEGTGANTGELFF.

This clonotype turned up a few times. This chain joins TRBV10-3 and TRBJ2-1; TRBD2 matches at 11 bases. The trim removed 3 bases at V and 9 bases at J, leaving 7 bases unmatched. The CDR3 consists of 15 residues. Germline V gene lookup returns CDR1 ENHRY and CDR2 SYGVKD. The CDR3 nucleotides are TGTGCCATCAGTGAAGGTCTAGCGGGAGGCGTTGAGCAGTTCTTC. Translating gives CAISEGLAGGVEQFF.

This clonotype appeared a few times. The chain joins TRBV4-2 to TRBJ2-2; 15 nucleotides line up with TRBD2. CDR3 length: 20 amino acids. Germline V gives CDR1 LGHNA, CDR2 YNFKEQ. J was trimmed by 2 bases and V by 3 bases; bases with no gene match: 10. For the CDR3, the DNA is TGTGCCAGCAGCCACTGGACTAGCGGGAGGGGGGAATTAAACACCGGGGAGCTGTTTTTT. This encodes CASSHWTSGRGELNTGELFF.

This chain's CDR3 is CAILGTGAADTQYF. The CDR3 DNA follows: TGTGCCATCCTGGGGACAGGGGCGGCAGATACGCAGTATTTT. The chain employs TRBV10-3 and TRBJ2-3; TRBD1 matches at 10 bases. Germline V gene lookup returns CDR1 ENHRY and CDR2 SYGVKD. Trimming took 8 bases from V and 4 from J; bases not matched to a gene: 6. CDR3 length equals 14 residues.

The CDR3 DNA follows: TGTGCCAGCAGCCACGGAACAGGCAATCAGCCCCAGCATTTT. Translation: CASSHGTGNQPQHF. The chain recombines TRBV3-1 with TRBJ1-5; D is undetermined. V lost 3 bases and J lost 2, with 8 bases in between. The CDR3 contains 14 residues. The germline CDR1 and CDR2 sequences are LGHDT and YNNKEL (reference sequence).

This clonotype showed up just a few times. CDR3 in amino acids: CASSYFISSSGANVLTF. As DNA, the CDR3 is TGTGCCAGCAGTTACTTCATCAGTAGCTCTGGGGCCAACGTCCTGACTTTC. This chain links TRBV6-5 with TRBJ2-6; D remains unclear. Germline CDR1 and CDR2: MNHEY and SVGAGI. This CDR3 has 17 amino acids. V was cut by 1 base and J by 0 bases, with 10 bases left in between.

This clonotype was picked up a small number of times. For the CDR3, the DNA is TGTGCCAGCAGCCAAGATATAGCGGGAGCGCACAATGAGCAGTTCTTC. It yields the protein CASSQDIAGAHNEQFF. The chain is built from TRBV3-1 and TRBJ2-1; 9 bases line up with TRBD2. V dropped 0 bases and J dropped 5; count of bases not matched to a gene: 5. The CDR3 extends over 16 amino acids. In germline, CDR1 is LGHDT, CDR2 YNNKEL (reference sequence).

This clonotype was observed a few times. The J gene is TRBJ2-1, the V gene TRBV19; TRBD1 might be the D (5 bases). The CDR3 contains 13 residues. Germline-derived CDR1 and CDR2 are LNHDA and SQIVND (reference sequence). The V and J ends lost 4 bases and 9 bases respectively, with 13 bases between them. CDR3: CASSTHHGAEQFF. CDR3 DNA sequence: TGTGCCAGTAGTACCCATCATGGGGCTGAGCAGTTCTTC. The full variable domain, its missing parts supplied by reference TRBV19 and TRBJ2-1, is DGGITQSPKYLFRKEGQNVTLSCEQNLNHDAMYWYRQDPGQGLRLIYYSQIVNDFQKGDIAEGYSVSREKKESFPLTVTSAQKNPTAFYLCASSTHHGAEQFFGPGTRLTVL.

The chain employs TRBV29-1 and TRBJ1-2, with D unclear. CDR1 and CDR2 from the germline V gene are SQVTM and ANQGSEA. The CDR3 has 13 amino acids. V was clipped by 2 bases and J by 2 bases, with 9 bases between them. CDR3 DNA: TGCAGCGTTGAATTTCCGGTAAACTATGGCTACACCTTC. Residues: CSVEFPVNYGYTF. Together with reference TRBV29-1 and TRBJ1-2, the CDR3 gives the full variable domain: SAVISQKPSRDICQRGTSLTIQCQVDSQVTMMFWYRQQPGQSLTLIATANQGSEATYESGFVIDKFPISRPNLTFSTLTVSNMSPEDSSIYLCSVEFPVNYGYTFGSGTRLTVV.

There are a few counts of this clonotype. The genes are TRBV9 and TRBJ2-2; D is unclear. With 4 bases removed from V and 6 bases from J, the gap between germline ends came to 13 bases. The CDR3 totals 14 residues. Germline V gene data show CDR1 as SGDLS and CDR2 as YYNGEE. CDR3: CASSLYIGAGELFF. The CDR3 coding sequence is TGTGCCAGCAGCCTTTATATCGGAGCCGGGGAGCTGTTTTTT.

CDR3 DNA sequence: TGCGCCAGCAGCCAAGGAGACGGGTCTGGGGCCAACGTCCTGACTTTC. The encoded protein is CASSQGDGSGANVLTF. The genes are TRBV4-3 and TRBJ2-6; D unresolved. This CDR3 has 16 residues. V was cut by 1 base and J by 1 base, with 8 bases left in between. Germline CDR1 LGHNA, CDR2 YSLEER.

The chain uses TRBV12-3 or TRBV12-4 and TRBJ2-1, with 10 nucleotides matching TRBD2. The junction had 6 bases not matched to a gene; V was cut back by 7 bases and J by 6 bases. The CDR3 is made up of 14 amino acids. The CDR3 loop reads CASKRGGGRNEQFF. For the CDR3, the DNA is TGTGCCAGCAAGCGGGGGGGGGGTCGCAATGAGCAGTTCTTC.

This clonotype has just a few counts. J is TRBJ1-5 and V is TRBV4-1; possible D gene TRBD1, 5 bases. Germline CDR1 reads MGHRA; CDR2 reads YSYEKL. The CDR3 length is 14 residues. V was pared by 1 base and J by 4 bases, with 8 bases between. CDR3 in amino acids: CASSQGQGNQPQHF. DNA of the CDR3: TGCGCCAGCAGCCAAGGCCAGGGTAATCAGCCCCAGCATTTT.